The clone carrying this T cell receptor (beta chain) has just a few counts. V dropped 6 bases and J dropped 15; count of bases not matched to a gene: 10. Germline CDR1 MNHNY, CDR2 SVGAGI (reference sequence). The length of the CDR3 is 12 residues. TCRdb reprocessed the RT-PCR reads via MiXCR and lists one record per CDR3 protein. The top ten hold just over 3.5% of the sample, which has about 700,000 distinct CDR3 sequences, 14% seen once. The chain employs TRBV6-6 and TRBJ2-1; 8 nucleotides align to TRBD2. The TCR was taken from a female donor in good health, serving as a healthy control. The sequenced sample consisted of memory CD4+ T cells from blood. The CDR3 DNA reads as TGTGCCAGCAGGGCTGCGGGAGGAGTTCCGTTCTTC. Residues: CASRAAGGVPFF.